A selection of T cell receptor beta chains follows, all from one sample in a study of shared clonotypes between healthy human individuals. Libraries were prepared by immunoSEQ multiplex PCR; TCRdb keeps only in-frame clonotypes and omits some of them. This sample has around 2.3 million clones, with approximately 95% found just once. Source material: naive CD4+ T cells sorted from blood. These receptors all come from a man younger than 35 in good health. The CDR3 runs from the conserved cysteine through the conserved F or W. The D gene is left open where the match is weak. Clone size appears in some rows only: once, few, many, or a class for an expanded clone.

13	TRBV11-2	TRBJ2-5	once	NA	CASSGGAKETQYF	TGTGCCAGCAGCGGGGGGGCCAAAGAGACCCAGTACTTC
16	TRBV2	TRBJ2-2	NA	TRBD1	CASSGQGLPSPGELFF	TGTGCCAGCAGCGGACAGGGCTTGCCTTCACCCGGGGAGCTGTTTTTT
13	TRBV29-1	TRBJ1-3	NA	NA	CSGSTGKGNTIYF	TGCAGCGGCAGCACAGGGAAGGGAAACACCATATATTTT
13	TRBV6-5	TRBJ2-3	NA	NA	CASTHLITDTQYF	TGTGCCAGCACCCACCTCATTACAGATACGCAGTATTTT
16	TRBV9	TRBJ2-3	NA	NA	CASSVDRGGRADTQYF	TGTGCCAGCAGCGTAGATAGAGGGGGGCGGGCAGATACGCAGTATTTT
15	TRBV27	TRBJ2-7	NA	NA	CASSLVGRKNYEQYF	TGTGCCAGCAGTTTAGTCGGCCGGAAAAACTACGAGCAGTACTTC
15	TRBV7-2	TRBJ1-1	NA	NA	CASSLVEGVNTEAFF	TGTGCCAGCAGCTTAGTTGAGGGGGTGAACACTGAAGCTTTCTTT
17	TRBV7-2	TRBJ2-7	NA	NA	CASSLEAGYSVWYEQYF	TGTGCCAGCAGCTTAGAGGCAGGGTATAGTGTTTGGTACGAGCAGTACTTC
14	TRBV30	TRBJ1-1	NA	NA	CAWSTGVMNTEAFF	TGTGCCTGGAGTACGGGGGTGATGAACACTGAAGCTTTCTTT
15	TRBV5-6	TRBJ1-5	NA	TRBD1	CASSYGTGGNQPQHF	TGTGCCAGCAGCTATGGGACAGGCGGTAATCAGCCCCAGCATTTT
15	TRBV28	TRBJ1-6	NA	NA	CASSLGGDRGTPLHF	TGTGCCAGCAGTTTAGGGGGAGACAGAGGGACACCCCTCCACTTT
12	TRBV2	TRBJ1-1	once	NA	CASRDLDTEAFF	TGTGCCAGCAGGGATCTAGACACTGAAGCTTTCTTT
12	TRBV7-9	TRBJ1-5	NA	NA	CASSRGNQPQHF	TGTGCCAGCAGCAGGGGTAATCAGCCCCAGCATTTT
15	TRBV6-6	TRBJ1-4	NA	NA	CASIPGQATNEKLFF	TGTGCCAGCATTCCAGGGCAGGCAACTAATGAAAAACTGTTTTTT
14	TRBV6-1	TRBJ1-3	NA	NA	CASSETVSGNTIYF	TGTGCCAGCAGTGAAACAGTCTCTGGAAACACCATATATTTT
14	TRBV28	TRBJ2-1	NA	TRBD2	CASFSSGGGNEQFF	TGTGCCAGCTTCTCTAGCGGGGGAGGGAATGAGCAGTTCTTC
12	TRBV28	TRBJ1-1	NA	NA	CASVKLNTEAFF	TGTGCCTCGGTAAAATTGAACACTGAAGCTTTCTTT
15	TRBV6-6	TRBJ1-6	few	NA	CASSYGGSYNSPLHF	TGTGCCAGCAGTTACGGGGGCTCCTATAATTCACCCCTCCACTTT
14	TRBV2	TRBJ1-2	NA	NA	CASGAAAFGYGYTF	TGTGCCAGCGGCGCGGCGGCCTTCGGCTATGGCTACACCTTC
15	TRBV6-5	TRBJ2-1	NA	NA	CASSRGASHFNEQFF	TGTGCCAGCAGTCGCGGGGCAAGTCATTTCAATGAGCAGTTCTTC
15	TRBV5-1	TRBJ2-7	NA	NA	CASSLVTGPSYEQYF	TGCGCCAGCAGCTTGGTGACAGGACCCTCCTACGAGCAGTACTTC
15	TRBV19	TRBJ2-7	NA	TRBD1	CASSRGQGSSYEQYF	TGTGCCAGTAGTAGGGGACAGGGGAGCTCCTACGAGCAGTACTTC
15	TRBV7-9	TRBJ1-2	NA	TRBD1	CASSLGDRGLYGYTF	TGTGCCAGCAGCTTAGGGGACAGGGGGCTCTATGGCTACACCTTC
15	TRBV30	TRBJ1-5	NA	TRBD1	CAWSHPGTANQPQHF	TGTGCCTGGAGTCATCCCGGGACAGCAAATCAGCCCCAGCATTTT
14	TRBV19	TRBJ2-7	NA	TRBD2	CASSTSGSSYEQYF	TGTGCCAGTAGTACTAGCGGCTCAAGCTACGAGCAGTACTTC
17	TRBV7-9	TRBJ2-7	NA	TRBD2	CASSFQSSGSVPHEQYF	TGTGCCAGCAGCTTTCAGTCTAGCGGGAGTGTTCCCCACGAGCAGTACTTC
16	TRBV5-6	TRBJ2-4	NA	NA	CASSLAGLQAKNIQYF	TGTGCCAGCAGCTTGGCTGGGCTCCAAGCCAAAAACATTCAGTACTTC
16	TRBV7-2	TRBJ2-7	NA	NA	CASSLGPGRIPYEQYF	TGTGCCAGCAGCTTAGGACCCGGGCGTATACCTTACGAGCAGTACTTC
14	TRBV27	TRBJ2-7	NA	NA	CASRPSTGNYEQYF	TGTGCCAGCAGACCTTCTACAGGGAACTACGAGCAGTACTTC
14	TRBV2	TRBJ1-1	NA	NA	CASSGGSLNTEAFF	TGTGCCAGCAGTGGGGGCAGTTTGAACACTGAAGCTTTCTTT
14	TRBV6-5	TRBJ1-1	NA	TRBD1	CASRGPDRDTEAFF	TGTGCCAGCAGGGGGCCGGACAGGGACACTGAAGCTTTCTTT
14	TRBV7-4	TRBJ1-2	NA	NA	CASSLEILDYGYTF	TGTGCCAGCAGCTTAGAGATCCTTGACTATGGCTACACCTTC
14	TRBV10-3	TRBJ1-3	NA	NA	CAISARADGNTIYF	TGTGCCATCAGTGCCAGGGCGGACGGAAACACCATATATTTT
12	TRBV29-1	TRBJ2-5	NA	NA	CSVERAGETQYF	TGCAGCGTTGAGCGGGCTGGGGAGACCCAGTACTTC
14	TRBV15	TRBJ1-2	NA	TRBD1	CATSRDPGGGGYTF	TGTGCCACCAGCAGAGATCCAGGGGGAGGCGGCTACACCTTC
16	TRBV7-2	TRBJ1-3	NA	NA	CASSLGTVLSQNTIYF	TGTGCCAGCAGCTTAGGGACAGTTCTCTCTCAAAACACCATATATTTT
11	TRBV25-1	TRBJ2-5	NA	NA	CASSNQETQYF	TGTGCCAGCAGCAACCAAGAGACCCAGTACTTC
16	TRBV10-2	TRBJ1-2	NA	NA	CASIRAPSQGDYGYTF	TGCGCCAGCATCCGAGCCCCCTCACAGGGCGACTATGGCTACACCTTC
14	TRBV5-1	TRBJ1-5	NA	TRBD1	CASSFGQGDQPQHF	TGCGCCAGCAGCTTCGGACAGGGAGATCAGCCCCAGCATTTT
15	TRBV2	TRBJ2-3	NA	NA	CASTLRAGSTDTQYF	TGTGCCAGCACCCTGAGAGCGGGTAGCACAGATACGCAGTATTTT
15	TRBV2	TRBJ1-5	NA	TRBD1	CASSPGQGGNQPQHF	TGTGCCAGCAGTCCCGGACAGGGCGGCAATCAGCCCCAGCATTTT
16	TRBV7-9	TRBJ1-3	NA	NA	CASSSTRGFSGNTIYF	TGTGCCAGCAGCTCCACAAGGGGGTTTTCAGGAAACACCATATATTTT
16	TRBV5-1	TRBJ2-1	NA	TRBD2	CASSSGSSGWAGEQFF	TGCGCCAGCAGCTCAGGATCTAGCGGGTGGGCGGGTGAGCAGTTCTTC
17	TRBV5-4	TRBJ1-2	NA	TRBD1	CASSGGTGGGLTYGYTF	TGTGCCAGCAGCGGGGGGACAGGGGGCGGACTCACCTATGGCTACACCTTC
12	TRBV28	TRBJ2-7	NA	NA	CASSLDSYEQYF	TGTGCCAGCAGCCTAGACAGCTACGAGCAGTACTTC
14	TRBV10-2	TRBJ2-1	NA	TRBD2	CASRKSGGLGEQFF	TGCGCCAGCAGGAAGTCGGGGGGGTTAGGTGAGCAGTTCTTC
12	TRBV6-5	TRBJ1-1	NA	NA	CASSPNDREAFF	TGTGCCAGCAGTCCTAATGACAGGGAAGCTTTCTTT
14	TRBV18	TRBJ2-3	NA	NA	CASSLTQSTDTQYF	TGTGCCAGCTCACTCACGCAGAGCACAGATACGCAGTATTTT
14	TRBV5-1	TRBJ1-3	NA	NA	CASSRSVSGNTIYF	TGCGCCAGCAGCAGGAGTGTCTCTGGAAACACCATATATTTT
15	TRBV6-6	TRBJ1-5	NA	TRBD1	CASSWGQGRAQPQHF	TGTGCCAGCAGTTGGGGACAGGGCCGGGCTCAGCCCCAGCATTTT
12	TRBV23-1	TRBJ1-2	NA	NA	CASTHREDGYTF	TGCGCCAGCACCCACAGGGAAGATGGCTACACCTTC
15	TRBV7-8	TRBJ1-6	NA	NA	CASSLAQSYGSPLHF	TGTGCCAGCAGCTTAGCTCAGTCTTACGGTTCACCCCTCCACTTT
13	TRBV30	TRBJ1-2	NA	NA	CAWNELGPYGYTF	TGTGCCTGGAATGAGCTGGGTCCCTATGGCTACACCTTC